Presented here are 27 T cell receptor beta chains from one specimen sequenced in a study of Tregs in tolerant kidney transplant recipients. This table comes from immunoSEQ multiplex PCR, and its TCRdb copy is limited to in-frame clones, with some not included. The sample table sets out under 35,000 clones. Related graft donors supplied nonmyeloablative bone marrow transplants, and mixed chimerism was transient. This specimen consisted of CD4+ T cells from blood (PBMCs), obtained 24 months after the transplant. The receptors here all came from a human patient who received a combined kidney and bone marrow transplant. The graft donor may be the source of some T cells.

This chain's CDR3 is CAISGQGMNTEAFF. The DNA read from the CDR3 is TGTGCCATCAGTGGCCAGGGGATGAACACTGAA. This rearrangement joins TRBV10-3 to TRBJ1-1; a weak D match, TRBD1 (6 bases). The read halts 3 residues ahead of the CDR3 end, with the missing end drawn from the germline J gene. The length of the CDR3 is 14 residues. Germline loops: CDR1 ENHRY, CDR2 SYGVKD. Trimming shortened V by 4 bases and J by 0 bases, and 9 bases separated the two germline ends.

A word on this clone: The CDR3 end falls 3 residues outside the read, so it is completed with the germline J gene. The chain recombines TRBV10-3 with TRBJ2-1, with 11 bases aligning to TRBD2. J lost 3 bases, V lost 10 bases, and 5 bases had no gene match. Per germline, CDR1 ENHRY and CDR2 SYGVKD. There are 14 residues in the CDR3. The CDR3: CATTGTSGYNEQFF. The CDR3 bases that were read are TGTGCCACCACCGGGACTAGCGGCTACAATGAG.

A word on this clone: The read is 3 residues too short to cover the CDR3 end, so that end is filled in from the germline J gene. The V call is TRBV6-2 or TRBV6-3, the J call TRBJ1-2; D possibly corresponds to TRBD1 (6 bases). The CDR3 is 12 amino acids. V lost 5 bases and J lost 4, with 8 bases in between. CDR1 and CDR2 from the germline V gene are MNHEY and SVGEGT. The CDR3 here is CASSRDTYGYTF. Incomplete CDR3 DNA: TGTGCCAGCAGTCGGGACACCTATGGC.

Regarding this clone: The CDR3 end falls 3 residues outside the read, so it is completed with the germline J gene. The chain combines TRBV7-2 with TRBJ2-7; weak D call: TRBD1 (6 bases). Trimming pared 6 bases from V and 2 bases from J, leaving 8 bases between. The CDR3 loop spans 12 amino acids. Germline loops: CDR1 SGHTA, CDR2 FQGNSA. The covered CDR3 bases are TGTGCCAGCAGGGACAGAGCCTACGAG. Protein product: CASRDRAYE. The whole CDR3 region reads CASRDRAYEQYF.

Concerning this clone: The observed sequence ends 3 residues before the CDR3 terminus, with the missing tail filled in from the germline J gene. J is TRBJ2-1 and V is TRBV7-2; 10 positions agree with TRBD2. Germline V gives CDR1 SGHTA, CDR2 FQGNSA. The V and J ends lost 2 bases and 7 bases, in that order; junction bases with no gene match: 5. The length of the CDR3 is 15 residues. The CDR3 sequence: CASSLSGLAANEQFF. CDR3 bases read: TGTGCCAGCAGCTTAAGCGGACTAGCGGCAAATGAG. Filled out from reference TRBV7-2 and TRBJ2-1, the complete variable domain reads GAGVSQSPSNKVTEKGKDVELRCDPISGHTALYWYRQSLGQGLEFLIYFQGNSAPDKSGLPSDRFSAERTGGSVSTLTIQRTQQEDSAVYLCASSLSGLAANEQFFGPGTRLTVL.

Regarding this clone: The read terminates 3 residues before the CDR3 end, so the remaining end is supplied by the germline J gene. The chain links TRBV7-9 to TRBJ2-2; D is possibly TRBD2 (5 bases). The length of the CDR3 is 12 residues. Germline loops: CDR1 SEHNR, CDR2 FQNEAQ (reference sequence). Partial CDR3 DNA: TGTGCCAGCAGTAGACACGGGGAGTTG. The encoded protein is CASSRHGEL. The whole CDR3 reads CASSRHGELLFF.

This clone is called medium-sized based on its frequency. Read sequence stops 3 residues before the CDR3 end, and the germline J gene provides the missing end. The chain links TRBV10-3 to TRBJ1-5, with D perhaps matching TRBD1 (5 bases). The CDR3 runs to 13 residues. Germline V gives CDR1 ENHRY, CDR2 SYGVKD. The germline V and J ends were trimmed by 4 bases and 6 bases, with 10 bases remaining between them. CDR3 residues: CAISAGDGQPQHF. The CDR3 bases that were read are TGTGCCATCAGTGCGGGGGATGGTCAGCCC.

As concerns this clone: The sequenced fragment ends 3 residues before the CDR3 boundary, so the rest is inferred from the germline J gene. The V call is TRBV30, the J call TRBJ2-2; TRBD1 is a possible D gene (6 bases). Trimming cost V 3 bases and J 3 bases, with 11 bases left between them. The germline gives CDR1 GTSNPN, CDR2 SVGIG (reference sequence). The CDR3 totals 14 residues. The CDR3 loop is CAWSNRVHTGELFF. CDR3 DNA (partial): TGTGCCTGGAGCAACAGGGTTCACACCGGGGAG.

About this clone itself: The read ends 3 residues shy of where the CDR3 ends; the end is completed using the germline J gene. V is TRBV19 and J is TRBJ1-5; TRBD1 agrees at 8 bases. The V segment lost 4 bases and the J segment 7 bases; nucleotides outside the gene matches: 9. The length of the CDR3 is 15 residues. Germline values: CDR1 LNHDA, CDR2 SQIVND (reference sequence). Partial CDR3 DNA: TGTGCCAGTAGTAGGCCAGGGGGCGGAGGGCAGCCC. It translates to CASSRPGGGGQP. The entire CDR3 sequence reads CASSRPGGGGQPQHF.

The part of the CDR3 DNA that was read is TGCAGTGCAGGCGGGGAACAGGATTCACCC. This gives the protein CSAGGEQDSP. The complete CDR3 protein is CSAGGEQDSPLHF. This chain connects TRBV20-1 to TRBJ1-6, with D possibly matching TRBD1 (5 bases). The missing CDR3 end, 3 residues past where the read stops, is filled in from the germline J gene. V lost 6 bases to trimming and J lost 8 bases, with 14 bases between them. Germline-derived CDR1 and CDR2 are DFQATT and SNEGSKA (reference sequence). The CDR3 length is 13 residues.

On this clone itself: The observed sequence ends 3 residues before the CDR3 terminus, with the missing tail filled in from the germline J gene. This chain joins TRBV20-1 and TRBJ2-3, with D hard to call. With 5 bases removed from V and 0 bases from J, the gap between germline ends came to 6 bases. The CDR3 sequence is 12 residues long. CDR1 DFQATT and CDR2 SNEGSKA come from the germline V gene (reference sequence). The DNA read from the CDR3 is TGCAGTGCTGTCTTTAGCACAGATACG. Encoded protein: CSAVFSTDT. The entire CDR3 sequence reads CSAVFSTDTQYF.

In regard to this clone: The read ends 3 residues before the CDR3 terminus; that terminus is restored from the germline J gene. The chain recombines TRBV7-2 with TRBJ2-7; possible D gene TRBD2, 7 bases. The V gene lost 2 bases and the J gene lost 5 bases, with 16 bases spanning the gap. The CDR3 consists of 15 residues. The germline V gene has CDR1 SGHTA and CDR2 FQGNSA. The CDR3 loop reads CASSLRWEGVNEQYF. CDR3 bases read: TGTGCCAGCAGCTTACGGTGGGAGGGGGTTAACGAG.

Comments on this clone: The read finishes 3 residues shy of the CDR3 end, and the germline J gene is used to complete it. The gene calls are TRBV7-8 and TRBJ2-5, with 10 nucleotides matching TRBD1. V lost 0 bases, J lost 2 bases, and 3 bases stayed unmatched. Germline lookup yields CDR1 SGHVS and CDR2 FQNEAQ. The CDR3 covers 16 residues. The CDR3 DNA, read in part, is TGTGCCAGCAGCTTAGCTGGACAGGGGGGGCAAGAGACC. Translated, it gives CASSLAGQGGQET. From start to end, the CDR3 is CASSLAGQGGQETQYF.

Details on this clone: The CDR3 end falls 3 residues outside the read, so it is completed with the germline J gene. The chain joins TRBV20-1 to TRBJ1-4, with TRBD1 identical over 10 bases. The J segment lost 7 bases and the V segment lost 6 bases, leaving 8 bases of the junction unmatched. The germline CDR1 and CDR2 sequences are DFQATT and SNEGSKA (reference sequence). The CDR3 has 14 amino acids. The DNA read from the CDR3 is TGCAGTGCAATCCGACAGGGGGCGCGTGAAAAA. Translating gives CSAIRQGAREK. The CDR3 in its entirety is CSAIRQGAREKLFF.

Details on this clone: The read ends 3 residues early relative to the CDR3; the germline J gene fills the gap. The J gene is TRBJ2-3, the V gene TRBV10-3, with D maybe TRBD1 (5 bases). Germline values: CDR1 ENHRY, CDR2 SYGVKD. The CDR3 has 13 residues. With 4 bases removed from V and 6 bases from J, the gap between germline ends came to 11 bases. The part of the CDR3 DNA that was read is TGTGCCATCAGTGGGCCAGGGCTGGATACG. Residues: CAISGPGLDT. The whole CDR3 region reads CAISGPGLDTQYF.

The CDR3 DNA, read in part, is TGTGCCAGCAGCCTACAGGGAGGGAACACTGAA. Encoded protein: CASSLQGGNTE. The whole CDR3 region reads CASSLQGGNTEAFF. The chain combines TRBV7-6 with TRBJ1-1; maybe TRBD1 (6 bases). The CDR3 goes on 3 residues after the read ends, and that part is filled in from the germline J gene. Germline V CDR1 and CDR2: SGHVS, FNYEAQ. V shed 5 bases and J shed 1 base, with 11 bases lying between them. CDR3 length: 14 residues.

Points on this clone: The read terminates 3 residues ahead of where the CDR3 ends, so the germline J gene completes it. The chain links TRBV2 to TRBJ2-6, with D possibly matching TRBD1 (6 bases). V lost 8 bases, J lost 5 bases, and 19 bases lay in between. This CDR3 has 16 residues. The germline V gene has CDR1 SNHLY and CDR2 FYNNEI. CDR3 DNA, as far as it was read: TGTGCCAGCCAACAGGGATTACTCCTCTGGGCCAACGTC. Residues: CASQQGLLLWANV. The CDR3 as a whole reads CASQQGLLLWANVLTF.

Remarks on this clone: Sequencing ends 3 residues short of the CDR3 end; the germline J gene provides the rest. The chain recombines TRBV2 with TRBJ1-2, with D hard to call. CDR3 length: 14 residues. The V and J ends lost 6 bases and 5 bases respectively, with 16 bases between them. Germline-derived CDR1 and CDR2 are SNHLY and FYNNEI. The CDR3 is CASRLRSGGYGYTF. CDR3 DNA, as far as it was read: TGTGCCAGCAGACTACGATCTGGCGGGTATGGC.

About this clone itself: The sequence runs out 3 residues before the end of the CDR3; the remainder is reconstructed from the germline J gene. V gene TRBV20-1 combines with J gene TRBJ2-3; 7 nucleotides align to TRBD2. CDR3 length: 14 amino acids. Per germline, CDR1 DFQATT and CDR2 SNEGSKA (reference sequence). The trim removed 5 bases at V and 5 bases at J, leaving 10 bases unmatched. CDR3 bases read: TGCAGTGCTGCGGGTGCGGGAGCAATAGATACG. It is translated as CSAAGAGAIDT. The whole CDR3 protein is CSAAGAGAIDTQYF.

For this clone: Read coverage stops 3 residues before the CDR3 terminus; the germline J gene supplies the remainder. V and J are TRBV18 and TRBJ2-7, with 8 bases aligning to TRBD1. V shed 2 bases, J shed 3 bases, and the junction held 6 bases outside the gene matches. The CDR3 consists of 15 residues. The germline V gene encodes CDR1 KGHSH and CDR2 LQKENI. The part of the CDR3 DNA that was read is TGTGCCAGCTCACCATTGACAGGGGATAACTACGAG. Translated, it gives CASSPLTGDNYE. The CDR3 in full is CASSPLTGDNYEQYF. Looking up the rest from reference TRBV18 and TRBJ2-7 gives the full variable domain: NAGVMQNPRHLVRRRGQEARLRCSPMKGHSHVYWYRQLPEEGLKFMVYLQKENIIDESGMPKERFSAEFPKEGPSILRIQQVVRGDSAAYFCASSPLTGDNYEQYFGPGTRLTVT.

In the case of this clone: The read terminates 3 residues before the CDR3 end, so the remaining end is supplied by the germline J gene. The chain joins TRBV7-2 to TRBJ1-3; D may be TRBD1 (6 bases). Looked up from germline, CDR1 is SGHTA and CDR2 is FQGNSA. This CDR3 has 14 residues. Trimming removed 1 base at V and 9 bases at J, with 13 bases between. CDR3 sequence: CASSLGVAGATIYF. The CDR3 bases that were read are TGTGCCAGCAGCTTAGGGGTGGCGGGGGCCACC.

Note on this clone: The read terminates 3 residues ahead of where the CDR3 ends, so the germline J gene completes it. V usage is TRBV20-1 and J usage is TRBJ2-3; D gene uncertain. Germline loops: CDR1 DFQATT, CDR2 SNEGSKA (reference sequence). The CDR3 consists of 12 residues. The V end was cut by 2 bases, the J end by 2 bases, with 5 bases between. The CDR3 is CSARYFTDTQYF. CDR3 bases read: TGCAGTGCTAGATACTTCACAGATACG.

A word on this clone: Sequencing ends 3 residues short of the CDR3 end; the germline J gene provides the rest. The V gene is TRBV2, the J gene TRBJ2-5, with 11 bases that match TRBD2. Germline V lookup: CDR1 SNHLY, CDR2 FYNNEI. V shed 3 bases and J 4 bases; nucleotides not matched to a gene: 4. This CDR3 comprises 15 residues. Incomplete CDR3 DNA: TGTGCCAGCAGTGAGGTAGCGGGAGGGGGAGAGACC. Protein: CASSEVAGGGET. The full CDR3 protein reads CASSEVAGGGETQYF.

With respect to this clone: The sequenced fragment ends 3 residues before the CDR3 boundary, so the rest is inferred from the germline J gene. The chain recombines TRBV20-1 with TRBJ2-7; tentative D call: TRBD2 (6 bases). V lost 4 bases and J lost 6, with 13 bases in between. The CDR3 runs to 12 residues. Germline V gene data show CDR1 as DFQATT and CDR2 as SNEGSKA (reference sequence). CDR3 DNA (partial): TGCAGTGCTAACGGACTATTGGTCGAG. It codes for CSANGLLVE. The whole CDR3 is CSANGLLVEQYF.

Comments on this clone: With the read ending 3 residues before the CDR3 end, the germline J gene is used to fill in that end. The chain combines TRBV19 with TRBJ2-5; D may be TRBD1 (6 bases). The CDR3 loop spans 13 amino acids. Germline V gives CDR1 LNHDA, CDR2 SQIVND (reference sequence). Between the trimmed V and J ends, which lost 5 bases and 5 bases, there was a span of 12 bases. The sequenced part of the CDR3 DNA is TGTGCCAGTAGTCCACAGGGTACTGAGACC. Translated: CASSPQGTET. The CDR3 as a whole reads CASSPQGTETQYF.

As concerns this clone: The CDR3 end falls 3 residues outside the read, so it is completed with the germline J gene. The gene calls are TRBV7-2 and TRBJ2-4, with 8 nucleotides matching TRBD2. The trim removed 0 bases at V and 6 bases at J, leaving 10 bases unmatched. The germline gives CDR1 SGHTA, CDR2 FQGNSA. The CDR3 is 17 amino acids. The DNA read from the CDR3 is TGTGCCAGCAGCTTAGCACAACGAAGCGGGAGAGGAAACATT. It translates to CASSLAQRSGRGNI. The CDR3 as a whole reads CASSLAQRSGRGNIQYF.

This CDR3 reads CSARDRTGKETQYF. Incomplete CDR3 DNA: TGCAGTGCTAGAGACCGGACAGGGAAAGAGACC. The rearrangement joins TRBV20-1 to TRBJ2-5; 8 bases map to TRBD1. The read ends 3 residues before the CDR3 terminus; that terminus is restored from the germline J gene. CDR1 DFQATT and CDR2 SNEGSKA come from the germline V gene (reference sequence). V shed 0 bases and J 3 bases; nucleotides not matched to a gene: 3. The CDR3 consists of 14 residues.